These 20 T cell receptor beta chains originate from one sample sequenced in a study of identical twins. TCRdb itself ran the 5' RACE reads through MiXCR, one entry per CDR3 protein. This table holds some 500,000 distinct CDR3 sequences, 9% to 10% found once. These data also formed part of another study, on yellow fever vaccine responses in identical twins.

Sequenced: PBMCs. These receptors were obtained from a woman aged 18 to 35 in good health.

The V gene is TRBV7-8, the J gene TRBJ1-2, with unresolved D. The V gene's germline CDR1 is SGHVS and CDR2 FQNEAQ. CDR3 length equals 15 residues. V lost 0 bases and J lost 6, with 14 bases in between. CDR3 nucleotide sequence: TGTGCCAGCAGCTTAGCGGGAGGGAAGGGCGATGGCTACACCTTC. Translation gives CASSLAGGKGDGYTF.

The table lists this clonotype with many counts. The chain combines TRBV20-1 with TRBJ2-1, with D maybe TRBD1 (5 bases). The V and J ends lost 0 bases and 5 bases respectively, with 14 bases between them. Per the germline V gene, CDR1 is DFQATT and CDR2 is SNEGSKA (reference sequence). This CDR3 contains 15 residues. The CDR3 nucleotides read TGCAGTGCTAGAGATCTCAGGGTCATTCACAATGAGCAGTTCTTC. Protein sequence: CSARDLRVIHNEQFF.

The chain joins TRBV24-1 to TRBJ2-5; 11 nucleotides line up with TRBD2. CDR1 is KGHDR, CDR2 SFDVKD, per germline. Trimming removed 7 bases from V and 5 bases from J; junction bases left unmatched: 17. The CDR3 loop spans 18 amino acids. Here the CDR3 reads CATSDPSGTSGLGETQYF. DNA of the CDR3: TGTGCCACCAGCGATCCATCCGGGACTAGCGGACTGGGGGAGACCCAGTACTTC.

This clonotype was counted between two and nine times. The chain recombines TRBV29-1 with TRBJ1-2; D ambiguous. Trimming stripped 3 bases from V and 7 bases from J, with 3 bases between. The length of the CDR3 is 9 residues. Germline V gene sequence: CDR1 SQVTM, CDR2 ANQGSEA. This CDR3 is CSVDLGYTF. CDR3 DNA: TGCAGCGTTGATCTTGGCTACACCTTC.

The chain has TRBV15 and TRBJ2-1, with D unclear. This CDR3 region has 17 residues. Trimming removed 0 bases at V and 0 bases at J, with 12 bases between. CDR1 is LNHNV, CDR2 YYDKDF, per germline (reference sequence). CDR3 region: CATSREPSPSSYNEQFF. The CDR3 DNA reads TGTGCCACCAGCAGAGAACCGTCCCCGAGCTCCTACAATGAGCAGTTCTTC.

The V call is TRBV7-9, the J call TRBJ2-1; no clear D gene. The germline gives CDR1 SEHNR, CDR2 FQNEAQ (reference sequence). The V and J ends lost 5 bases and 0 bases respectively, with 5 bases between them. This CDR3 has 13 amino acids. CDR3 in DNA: TGTGCCAGCAGCCAAGCCTCCTACAATGAGCAGTTCTTC. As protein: CASSQASYNEQFF.

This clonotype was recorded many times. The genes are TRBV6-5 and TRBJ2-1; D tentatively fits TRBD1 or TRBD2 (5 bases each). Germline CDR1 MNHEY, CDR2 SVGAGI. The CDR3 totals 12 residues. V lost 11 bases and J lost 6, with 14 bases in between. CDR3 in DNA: TGTGCCGCCCGGGACCCTACCAATGAGCAGTTCTTC. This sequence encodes CAARDPTNEQFF.

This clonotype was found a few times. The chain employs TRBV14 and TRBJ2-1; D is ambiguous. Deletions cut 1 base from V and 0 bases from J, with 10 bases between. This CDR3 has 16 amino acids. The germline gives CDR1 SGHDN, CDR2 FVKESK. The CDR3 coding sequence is TGTGCCAGCAGCCAAGGGAAGGAGATCTCCTACAATGAGCAGTTCTTC. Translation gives CASSQGKEISYNEQFF.

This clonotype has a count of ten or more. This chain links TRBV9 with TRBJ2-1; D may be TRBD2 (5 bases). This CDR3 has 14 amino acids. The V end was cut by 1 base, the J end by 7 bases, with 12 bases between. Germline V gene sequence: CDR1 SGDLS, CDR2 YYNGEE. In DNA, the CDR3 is TGTGCCAGCAGCGTAATCGGGGTGGGAAATGAGCAGTTCTTC. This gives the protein CASSVIGVGNEQFF.

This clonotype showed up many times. CDR3 sequence (DNA): TGTGCCAGCAGCTTAGGGGCGGACAGCTCCTACGAGCAGTACTTC. Translated, it gives CASSLGADSSYEQYF. The chain joins TRBV11-3 to TRBJ2-7, with D tentatively TRBD1 (6 bases). Germline V gene sequence: CDR1 SGHNT, CDR2 YENEEA. V was cut by 1 base and J by 0 bases, with 10 bases left in between. CDR3 length: 15 residues.

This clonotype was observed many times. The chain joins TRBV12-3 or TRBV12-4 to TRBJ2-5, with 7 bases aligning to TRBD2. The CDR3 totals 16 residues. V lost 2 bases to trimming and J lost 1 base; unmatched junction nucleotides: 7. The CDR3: CASSLLPAGTQETQYF. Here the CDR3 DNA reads TGTGCCAGCAGTTTACTACCAGCGGGGACCCAAGAGACCCAGTACTTC.

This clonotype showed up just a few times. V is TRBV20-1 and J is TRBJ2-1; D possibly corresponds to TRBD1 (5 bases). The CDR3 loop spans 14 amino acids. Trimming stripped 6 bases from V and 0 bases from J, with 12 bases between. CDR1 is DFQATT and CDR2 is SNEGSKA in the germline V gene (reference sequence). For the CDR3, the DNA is TGCAGTGCCAGGGAATACAGCTCCTACAATGAGCAGTTCTTC. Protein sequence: CSAREYSSYNEQFF.

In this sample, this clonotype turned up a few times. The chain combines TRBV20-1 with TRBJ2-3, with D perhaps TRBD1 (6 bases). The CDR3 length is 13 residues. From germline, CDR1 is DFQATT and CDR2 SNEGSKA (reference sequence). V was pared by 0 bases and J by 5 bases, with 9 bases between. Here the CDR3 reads CSARETRGDTQYF. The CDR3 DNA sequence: TGCAGTGCTAGAGAAACCAGGGGAGATACGCAGTATTTT.

The CDR3: CAWRSRGPQYGANVLTF. As DNA, the CDR3 is TGTGCCTGGAGGAGCAGGGGCCCGCAGTATGGGGCCAACGTCCTGACTTTC. The rearrangement joins TRBV30 to TRBJ2-6; D may be TRBD1 (6 bases). Germline CDR1 GTSNPN, CDR2 SVGIG (reference sequence). V was clipped by 3 bases and J by 3 bases, with 18 bases between them. The CDR3 contains 17 residues. The full variable domain, rest sourced from reference TRBV30 and TRBJ2-6, is SQTIHQWPATLVQPVGSPLSLECTVEGTSNPNLYWYRQAAGRGLQLLFYSVGIGQISSEVPQNLSASRPQDRQFILSSKKLLLSDSGFYLCAWRSRGPQYGANVLTFGAGSRLTVL.

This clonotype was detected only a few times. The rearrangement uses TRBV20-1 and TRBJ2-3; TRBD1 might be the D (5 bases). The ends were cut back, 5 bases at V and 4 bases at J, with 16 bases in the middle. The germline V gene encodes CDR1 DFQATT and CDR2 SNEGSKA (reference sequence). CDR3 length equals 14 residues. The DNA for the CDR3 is TGCAGTGCTGATTACTTCAGGGCTCCAGATACGCAGTATTTT. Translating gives CSADYFRAPDTQYF.

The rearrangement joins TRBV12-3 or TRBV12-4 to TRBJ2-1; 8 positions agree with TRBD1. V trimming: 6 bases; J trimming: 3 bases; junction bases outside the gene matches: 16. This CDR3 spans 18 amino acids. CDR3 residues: CASSPRTGMGIDYNEQFF. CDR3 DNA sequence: TGTGCCAGCAGCCCGAGGACAGGGATGGGAATAGACTACAATGAGCAGTTCTTC.

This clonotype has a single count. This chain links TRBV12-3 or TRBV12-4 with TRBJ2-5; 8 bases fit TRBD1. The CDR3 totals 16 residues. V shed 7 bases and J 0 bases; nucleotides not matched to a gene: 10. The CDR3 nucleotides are TGTGCCAGCACTGCCGGGAGACAGGGGTACCAAGAGACCCAGTACTTC. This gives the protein CASTAGRQGYQETQYF.

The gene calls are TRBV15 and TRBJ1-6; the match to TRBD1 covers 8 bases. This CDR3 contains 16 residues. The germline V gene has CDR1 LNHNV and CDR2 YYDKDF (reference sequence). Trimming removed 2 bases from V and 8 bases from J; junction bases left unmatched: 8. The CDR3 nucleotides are TGTGCCACCAGCAGATCCAGGACAGGGATAGATTCACCCCTCCACTTT. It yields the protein CATSRSRTGIDSPLHF.

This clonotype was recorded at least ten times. The CDR3: CSARDGRASSYEQYF. The CDR3 DNA sequence: TGCAGTGCTAGAGATGGTAGGGCCAGTTCCTACGAGCAGTACTTC. J is TRBJ2-7 and V is TRBV20-1; D ambiguous. This CDR3 comprises 15 residues. Germline CDR1 DFQATT, CDR2 SNEGSKA (reference sequence). Trimming pared 0 bases from V and 1 base from J, leaving 13 bases between.

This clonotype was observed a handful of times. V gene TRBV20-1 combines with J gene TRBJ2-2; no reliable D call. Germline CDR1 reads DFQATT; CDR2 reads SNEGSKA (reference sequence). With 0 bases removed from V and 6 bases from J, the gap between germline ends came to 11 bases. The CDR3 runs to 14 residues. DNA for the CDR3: TGCAGTGCTAGAGACATAAGTTACGCCGGGGAGCTGTTTTTT. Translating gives CSARDISYAGELFF.